Presented here are 30 T cell receptor beta chains from one specimen sequenced in a study of brain T cells in children with intractable seizures. This table comes from immunoSEQ multiplex PCR, and its TCRdb copy is limited to in-frame clones, with some not included. This sample has 70,000 to 85,000 clones, with around 90% found just once. Specimen: peripheral blood, collected at surgery. These receptors all come from a girl aged 2-9 years with Rasmussen encephalitis and intractable seizures.

The chain combines TRBV30 with TRBJ2-2; D is possibly TRBD1 (5 bases). Germline V gene sequence: CDR1 GTSNPN, CDR2 SVGIG (reference sequence). Between the trimmed V and J ends, which lost 1 base and 5 bases, there was a span of 17 bases. The CDR3 totals 16 residues. The CDR3 reads CAWSGGPGRVTGELFF. Here the CDR3 DNA reads TGTGCCTGGAGTGGAGGCCCCGGCAGGGTAACCGGGGAGCTGTTTTTT.

The chain recombines TRBV10-3 with TRBJ2-7, with 12 bases fitting TRBD1. This CDR3 spans 14 amino acids. After removal of 10 bases from V and 1 base from J, the junction contained 5 bases not matched to a gene. Germline V CDR1 and CDR2: ENHRY, SYGVKD. The CDR3 reads CATGDRGQSYEQYF. Here the CDR3 DNA reads TGTGCCACGGGGGACAGGGGGCAGTCCTACGAGCAGTACTTC.

V usage is TRBV28 and J usage is TRBJ1-3; D uncertain. Germline V gives CDR1 MDHEN, CDR2 SYDVKM. The CDR3 extends over 17 amino acids. V dropped 3 bases and J dropped 4 bases, with 19 bases sitting between them. The CDR3 spells CASSFLATTTKGNTIYF. The CDR3, as DNA: TGTGCCAGCAGTTTTTTGGCAACCACAACAAAAGGAAACACCATATATTTT.

The chain links TRBV23-1 to TRBJ2-2; D remains unclear. TRBV23-1 is designated an ORF whose function remains uncertain. V was trimmed by 2 bases and J by 5 bases, leaving 9 bases between them. CDR3 size: 14 residues. As DNA, the CDR3 is TGCGCCAGCAGTCAAAAACAGAAAACCGGGGAGCTGTTTTTT. Translation gives CASSQKQKTGELFF.

The V gene is TRBV28, the J gene TRBJ1-3; a weak D match, TRBD1 (5 bases). The V gene lost 6 bases and the J gene lost 2 bases, with 14 bases spanning the gap. Germline loops: CDR1 MDHEN, CDR2 SYDVKM. The CDR3 runs to 15 residues. CDR3: CASSHDRGAGNTIYF. DNA for the CDR3: TGTGCCAGCAGCCATGACCGGGGGGCTGGAAACACCATATATTTT. Full variable domain (outside the CDR3, taken from reference TRBV28 and TRBJ1-3): DVKVTQSSRYLVKRTGEKVFLECVQDMDHENMFWYRQDPGLGLRLIYFSYDVKMKEKGDIPEGYSVSREKKERFSLILESASTNQTSMYLCASSHDRGAGNTIYFGEGSWLTVV.

The genes are TRBV6-1 and TRBJ1-5; D gene unclear. The germline gives CDR1 MNHNS, CDR2 SASEGT. V lost 3 bases, J lost 3 bases, and 9 bases lay in between. The CDR3 is 14 amino acids. The CDR3 region is CASSDSGVNQPQHF. CDR3 sequence (DNA): TGTGCCAGCAGTGATTCCGGAGTCAATCAGCCCCAGCATTTT.

The rearrangement uses TRBV18 and TRBJ1-2, with D uncertain. The CDR3 sequence is 13 residues long. The germline V gene has CDR1 KGHSH and CDR2 LQKENI. Trimming pared 3 bases from V and 2 bases from J, leaving 7 bases between. The CDR3 loop is CASSPPPNYGYTF. CDR3 coding DNA: TGTGCCAGCTCACCCCCACCCAACTATGGCTACACCTTC.

This chain connects TRBV2 to TRBJ1-5; no reliable D call. Germline lookup yields CDR1 SNHLY and CDR2 FYNNEI. The V and J ends lost 0 bases and 5 bases respectively, with 5 bases between them. CDR3 length equals 13 residues. The CDR3 DNA reads TGTGCCAGCAGTGAAGCCAGCTATCAGCCCCAGCATTTT. This sequence encodes CASSEASYQPQHF.

The chain recombines TRBV6-2 or TRBV6-3 with TRBJ1-5; D is unresolved. Trimming pared 3 bases from V and 7 bases from J, leaving 13 bases between. Germline CDR1 MNHEY, CDR2 SVGEGT. CDR3 length: 14 amino acids. CDR3 sequence: CASSYYREGQPQHF. The DNA of the CDR3 is TGTGCCAGCAGTTATTACCGGGAAGGGCAGCCCCAGCATTTT.

The chain joins TRBV5-6 to TRBJ2-5; D is uncertain. This CDR3 spans 14 amino acids. V gave up 4 bases and J gave up 4 bases, with 14 bases separating them. Germline CDR1 reads SGHDT; CDR2 reads YYEEEE. CDR3 DNA sequence: TGTGCCAGCAGCCGCCTCCAGGTTCCAGAGACCCAGTACTTC. The encoded protein is CASSRLQVPETQYF.

This sequence joins TRBV28 and TRBJ1-1; tentative D call: TRBD1 (5 bases). The CDR3 extends over 15 amino acids. V shed 5 bases and J shed 0 bases, with 13 bases lying between them. The V gene's germline CDR1 is MDHEN and CDR2 SYDVKM. The DNA of the CDR3 is TGTGCCAGCAGTCCACGGGGCAGATTGAACACTGAAGCTTTCTTT. This encodes CASSPRGRLNTEAFF.

The chain combines TRBV2 with TRBJ1-1; D is perhaps TRBD1 (5 bases). From germline, CDR1 is SNHLY and CDR2 FYNNEI. The length of the CDR3 is 16 residues. V was cut by 3 bases and J by 3 bases, with 17 bases left in between. CDR3 loop: CASSDDGHGRDTEAFF. The CDR3 nucleotides read TGTGCCAGCAGTGATGATGGACACGGGCGGGACACTGAAGCTTTCTTT.

This chain links TRBV24-1 with TRBJ1-1, with 10 bases that match TRBD1. This CDR3 has 17 amino acids. The germline CDR1 and CDR2 sequences are KGHDR and SFDVKD. The junction had 8 bases not matched to a gene; V was cut back by 2 bases and J by 3 bases. CDR3 in DNA: TGTGCCACCAGTGATTGCCGGGACAGGGGTATGCACACTGAAGCTTTCTTT. This translates into CATSDCRDRGMHTEAFF.

This chain uses TRBV5-5 with TRBJ2-7; no clear D. The CDR3 runs 13 residues. Germline V gives CDR1 SGHKS, CDR2 YYEKEE (reference sequence). The V end was cut by 3 bases, the J end by 3 bases, with 10 bases between. The CDR3 reads CASSSGPGYEQYF. In DNA, the CDR3 is TGTGCCAGCAGCTCCGGACCGGGCTACGAGCAGTACTTC.

The chain recombines TRBV6-5 with TRBJ1-2; D is uncertain. The germline V and J ends were trimmed by 3 bases and 8 bases, with 16 bases remaining between them. The CDR3 runs to 14 residues. Germline V gene lookup returns CDR1 MNHEY and CDR2 SVGAGI. CDR3 DNA: TGTGCCAGCAGTTATACAAACTCCCTTGGAGGCTACACCTTC. Translating it yields CASSYTNSLGGYTF.

The J gene is TRBJ1-1, the V gene TRBV25-1; D might be TRBD1 (5 bases). The CDR3 runs 15 residues. Germline CDR1 and CDR2: MGHDK and SYGVNS. The germline V and J ends were trimmed by 5 bases and 0 bases, with 13 bases remaining between them. CDR3 loop: CASSTWDGLNTEAFF. DNA of the CDR3: TGTGCCAGCAGTACCTGGGACGGATTGAACACTGAAGCTTTCTTT.

This chain joins TRBV7-9 and TRBJ2-2; 9 nucleotides match TRBD1. V dropped 3 bases and J dropped 5; count of bases not matched to a gene: 4. This CDR3 has 15 amino acids. The germline CDR1 and CDR2 sequences are SEHNR and FQNEAQ (reference sequence). The chain's CDR3 is CASSFAGTGTGELFF. The CDR3 DNA reads as TGTGCCAGCAGCTTTGCCGGGACAGGGACCGGGGAGCTGTTTTTT.

The chain recombines TRBV7-2 with TRBJ2-5; no clear D gene. The germline V and J ends were trimmed by 4 bases and 2 bases, with 11 bases remaining between them. The CDR3 consists of 14 residues. Germline V gene data show CDR1 as SGHTA and CDR2 as FQGNSA. Here the CDR3 DNA reads TGTGCCAGCAGCTACTACTCCAGTCAAGAGACCCAGTACTTC. The encoded protein is CASSYYSSQETQYF. The complete variable domain, with remaining parts taken from reference TRBV7-2 and TRBJ2-5, reads GAGVSQSPSNKVTEKGKDVELRCDPISGHTALYWYRQSLGQGLEFLIYFQGNSAPDKSGLPSDRFSAERTGGSVSTLTIQRTQQEDSAVYLCASSYYSSQETQYFGPGTRLLVL.

The chain has TRBV7-2 and TRBJ1-2, with TRBD1 identical over 9 bases. The CDR3 loop spans 15 amino acids. With V trimmed by 5 bases and J by 6 bases, 10 bases remained unmatched. Germline assignment: CDR1 SGHTA and CDR2 FQGNSA. CDR3 protein: CASSARQGVWNGYTF. The CDR3 DNA follows: TGTGCCAGCAGCGCCAGACAGGGGGTCTGGAATGGCTACACCTTC. Full variable domain (rest looked up from reference TRBV7-2 and TRBJ1-2): GAGVSQSPSNKVTEKGKDVELRCDPISGHTALYWYRQSLGQGLEFLIYFQGNSAPDKSGLPSDRFSAERTGGSVSTLTIQRTQQEDSAVYLCASSARQGVWNGYTFGSGTRLTVV.

The chain employs TRBV12-5 and TRBJ2-7; 7 bases align to TRBD1. With V trimmed by 3 bases and J by 3 bases, 2 bases remained unmatched. CDR1 and CDR2 (germline): LGHNT, FRNRAP. This CDR3 has 13 residues. The CDR3 nucleotides read TGTGCTAGTGGTTTACAGGGGCTCTACGAGCAGTACTTC. It encodes CASGLQGLYEQYF.

V is TRBV4-1 and J is TRBJ1-6; 8 bases align to TRBD1. Germline-derived CDR1 and CDR2 are MGHRA and YSYEKL. The trim removed 0 bases at V and 11 bases at J, leaving 24 bases unmatched. CDR3 length equals 21 residues. The DNA of the CDR3 is TGCGCCAGCAGCCAAGATAGGCCCACACAAAAGGCCCCCGGACAGGGACCACCCCTCCACTTT. Its protein is CASSQDRPTQKAPGQGPPLHF.

J is TRBJ1-6 and V is TRBV10-3; tentatively, D is TRBD1 (6 bases). The V and J ends lost 1 base and 8 bases respectively, with 12 bases between them. The CDR3 is made up of 15 amino acids. Germline lookup yields CDR1 ENHRY and CDR2 SYGVKD. CDR3 nucleotides: TGTGCCATCAGTGAGTGGGGGCTGGGAGATTCACCCCTCCACTTT. This translates into CAISEWGLGDSPLHF.

This clone was found a few times. The J gene is TRBJ1-5, the V gene TRBV7-2, with unresolved D. CDR3 length: 15 amino acids. Germline V gives CDR1 SGHTA, CDR2 FQGNSA. The germline V and J ends were trimmed by 1 base and 0 bases, with 7 bases remaining between them. The CDR3 here is CASSLEGISNQPQHF. The CDR3 DNA reads as TGTGCCAGCAGCTTAGAAGGAATTAGCAATCAGCCCCAGCATTTT.

The genes are TRBV11-2 and TRBJ2-3; D not resolved. Germline loops: CDR1 SGHAT, CDR2 FQNNGV. The V end was cut by 4 bases, the J end by 0 bases, with 8 bases between. The CDR3 has 14 amino acids. The CDR3 DNA is TGTGCCAGCAGCTATATCAGAAGCACAGATACGCAGTATTTT. Protein: CASSYIRSTDTQYF.

This clone was seen just once. V is TRBV30 and J is TRBJ2-4; D possibly matches TRBD1 or TRBD2 (6 bases each). In germline, CDR1 is GTSNPN, CDR2 SVGIG (reference sequence). This CDR3 has 16 amino acids. V was shortened by 0 bases and J by 8 bases, with 20 bases between the two germline ends. CDR3 DNA sequence: TGTGCCTGGAGTGTAATATCGTGGGGGGCGACGGACATTCAGTACTTC. Translated, it gives CAWSVISWGATDIQYF.

The chain is built from TRBV18 and TRBJ1-2; 9 bases match TRBD1. Trimming at V came to 3 bases and at J to 10 bases, leaving 6 bases not matched to a gene. Germline V gene lookup returns CDR1 KGHSH and CDR2 LQKENI. This CDR3 is built from 13 residues. CDR3 region: CASSPLTGGDYTF. CDR3 coding DNA: TGTGCCAGCTCACCGTTGACAGGGGGGGACTACACCTTC.

V is TRBV6-5 and J is TRBJ2-5; D unresolved. The CDR3 covers 12 residues. Germline V gene sequence: CDR1 MNHEY, CDR2 SVGAGI. The V end was cut by 6 bases, the J end by 1 base, with 6 bases between. Here the CDR3 reads CASSGPQETQYF. Here the CDR3 DNA reads TGTGCCAGCAGCGGGCCCCAAGAGACCCAGTACTTC.

The chain has TRBV19 and TRBJ1-2; 9 bases are a match to TRBD1. CDR1 is LNHDA, CDR2 SQIVND, per germline (reference sequence). The CDR3 is made up of 14 amino acids. V lost 4 bases to trimming and J lost 6 bases; unmatched junction nucleotides: 6. For the CDR3, the DNA is TGTGCCAGTAGTACAAACGACAGGGGGAATGGCTACACCTTC. It yields the protein CASSTNDRGNGYTF.

The V gene is TRBV10-2, the J gene TRBJ1-2, with D perhaps matching TRBD1 (5 bases). CDR3 size: 15 residues. The germline CDR1 and CDR2 sequences are WSHSY and SAAADI. V was trimmed by 4 bases and J by 4 bases, leaving 16 bases between them. The CDR3 nucleotides read TGCGCCAGCAGTGCCTCCGCTGGGACTCCCTATGGCTACACCTTC. Translation: CASSASAGTPYGYTF.

This sequence joins TRBV5-6 and TRBJ1-5; TRBD1 is a possible D gene (6 bases). Germline loops: CDR1 SGHDT, CDR2 YYEEEE. Trimming removed 1 base from V and 3 bases from J, with 23 bases in between. The CDR3 contains 19 residues. CDR3 loop: CASSLSPPSAGQVNQPQHF. The CDR3 coding sequence is TGTGCCAGCAGCTTGAGTCCCCCATCGGCGGGACAAGTCAATCAGCCCCAGCATTTT.